This is a list of T cell receptor beta chains from one sample in a study of early T cells in non-severe SARS-CoV-2 infection. Via MiXCR, TCRdb re-called the 5' RACE reads, giving one row per CDR3 protein. The sample contains fewer than 120,000 distinct CDR3 sequences, around 13% of which appear only once. The sample here was whole blood, taken at baseline. Receptors originate from an adult who was a healthcare worker with PCR-confirmed SARS-CoV-2 infection or an uninfected control (not recorded which). Each CDR3 is given with its conserved first and last residue. The order of the fields is CDR3 protein, CDR3 DNA, clone size, D gene, J gene, V gene. The D gene is left open where the match is weak. Clone size appears in some rows only: once, few, many, or a class for an expanded clone.

CDR3 protein: CASGLGPWGSNQPQHF
CDR3 DNA: TGTGCTAGTGGTTTGGGTCCATGGGGTAGCAATCAGCCCCAGCATTTT
clone size: .
D gene: .
J gene: TRBJ1-5
V gene: TRBV12-5

CDR3 protein: CASRAWASGNNEQFF
CDR3 DNA: TGTGCCAGTAGGGCCTGGGCTAGCGGAAACAATGAGCAGTTCTTC
clone size: .
D gene: TRBD2
J gene: TRBJ2-1
V gene: TRBV19

CDR3 protein: CASSFTGVNTGELFF
CDR3 DNA: TGCGCCAGCAGCTTCACAGGGGTGAACACCGGGGAGCTGTTTTTT
clone size: few
D gene: TRBD1
J gene: TRBJ2-2
V gene: TRBV5-1

CDR3 protein: CASSLAGQAYSGNTIYF
CDR3 DNA: TGTGCCAGCAGCTTGGCCGGACAGGCATACTCTGGAAACACCATATATTTT
clone size: .
D gene: TRBD1
J gene: TRBJ1-3
V gene: TRBV5-5

CDR3 protein: CASSLYPPGQGPYEQYF
CDR3 DNA: TGTGCCAGCAGCTTGTATCCACCGGGACAGGGGCCCTACGAGCAGTACTTC
clone size: many
D gene: TRBD1
J gene: TRBJ2-7
V gene: TRBV5-5

CDR3 protein: CSAPDTAYEQYF
CDR3 DNA: TGCAGTGCTCCGGACACGGCCTACGAGCAGTACTTC
clone size: many
D gene: .
J gene: TRBJ2-7
V gene: TRBV20-1

CDR3 protein: CASSEEWGLAGAYEQYF
CDR3 DNA: TGTGCCAGCAGCGAAGAATGGGGACTAGCGGGAGCATACGAGCAGTACTTC
clone size: many
D gene: TRBD2
J gene: TRBJ2-7
V gene: TRBV3-1

CDR3 protein: CSARGSGGGHRTDTQYF
CDR3 DNA: TGCAGTGCTAGAGGTAGCGGGGGGGGCCATCGCACAGATACGCAGTATTTT
clone size: few
D gene: TRBD2
J gene: TRBJ2-3
V gene: TRBV20-1

CDR3 protein: CASSYVLGGELFF
CDR3 DNA: TGTGCCAGCAGTTACGTTCTAGGTGGGGAGCTGTTTTTT
clone size: .
D gene: .
J gene: TRBJ2-2
V gene: TRBV6-5

CDR3 protein: CASSIGATTNEKLFF
CDR3 DNA: TGTGCCAGTAGTATAGGGGCCACAACTAATGAAAAACTGTTTTTT
clone size: many
D gene: .
J gene: TRBJ1-4
V gene: TRBV19

CDR3 protein: CASSLTRLSRAETQYF
CDR3 DNA: TGTGCCAGCAGCCTCACTCGACTGAGTAGGGCAGAGACCCAGTACTTC
clone size: .
D gene: .
J gene: TRBJ2-5
V gene: TRBV14

CDR3 protein: CSARENSNQPQHF
CDR3 DNA: TGCAGTGCCAGAGAGAATAGCAATCAGCCCCAGCATTTT
clone size: few
D gene: .
J gene: TRBJ1-5
V gene: TRBV20-1

CDR3 protein: CASSVAVDPSYEQYF
CDR3 DNA: TGTGCCAGCAGCGTAGCTGTAGATCCCTCCTACGAGCAGTACTTC
clone size: .
D gene: .
J gene: TRBJ2-7
V gene: TRBV9

CDR3 protein: CASSLVSGQQNEQFF
CDR3 DNA: TGCGCCAGCAGCTTGGTTTCGGGCCAGCAGAATGAGCAGTTCTTC
clone size: .
D gene: .
J gene: TRBJ2-1
V gene: TRBV5-1

CDR3 protein: CASSPASGFVGEQYF
CDR3 DNA: TGTGCCAGTAGTCCAGCTTCGGGGTTCGTGGGCGAGCAGTACTTC
clone size: few
D gene: .
J gene: TRBJ2-7
V gene: TRBV19